These 9 T cell receptor beta chains originate from one sample sequenced in a study of cytotoxic CD8 clonotypes in ibrutinib-treated CLL. Produced via immunoSEQ multiplex PCR; TCRdb's table is partial and in-frame only. The repertoire holds about 300,000 clones, about 64% seen once, with 5% to 6.5% in the top ten. The sequenced sample was PBMCs, obtained after 36 months of ibrutinib treatment. These receptors all come from a human donor with chronic lymphocytic leukemia.

The CDR3 spells CASSRDRTPYEQYF. For the CDR3, the DNA is TGTGCCAGCTCACGGGATCGGACACCTTACGAGCAGTACTTC. The chain combines TRBV18 with TRBJ2-7; a possible D gene is TRBD1 (5 bases). Deletions cut 4 bases from V and 4 bases from J, with 14 bases between. Germline V CDR1 and CDR2: KGHSH, LQKENI. There are 14 residues in the CDR3.

The chain recombines TRBV13 with TRBJ2-2; tentative D call: TRBD2 (6 bases). The CDR3 runs to 15 residues. Germline V gives CDR1 PRHDT, CDR2 FYEKMQ (reference sequence). The V end lost 5 bases, the J end lost 6 bases, and 16 bases lay between the germline ends. Here the CDR3 reads CASSPGAREAGELFF. DNA for the CDR3: TGTGCCAGCAGCCCGGGCGCCAGGGAGGCCGGGGAGCTGTTTTTT.

CDR3 protein: CASSAGLRGGPRDTPLDTQYF. CDR3 bases: TGTGCCAGCAGCGCCGGCCTTCGCGGGGGTCCCCGGGACACCCCGTTGGATACGCAGTATTTT. The gene calls are TRBV9 and TRBJ2-3; TRBD2 is a possible D gene (7 bases). Between the trimmed V and J ends, which lost 3 bases and 6 bases, there was a span of 35 bases. The CDR3 is made up of 21 amino acids. Per the germline V gene, CDR1 is SGDLS and CDR2 is YYNGEE. The full variable domain, completed using reference TRBV9 and TRBJ2-3, is DSGVTQTPKHLITATGQRVTLRCSPRSGDLSVYWYQQSLDQGLQFLIQYYNGEERAKGNILERFSAQQFPDLHSELNLSSLELGDSALYFCASSAGLRGGPRDTPLDTQYFGPGTRLTVL.

This chain joins TRBV29-1 and TRBJ1-4, with TRBD1 as a possible D gene (5 bases). Trimming removed 4 bases at V and 6 bases at J, with 12 bases between. From germline, CDR1 is SQVTM and CDR2 ANQGSEA. The CDR3 length is 13 residues. The DNA of the CDR3 is TGCAGCGTTGTTAGGGCGGGGGATGAAAAACTGTTTTTT. Its protein product is CSVVRAGDEKLFF.

The gene calls are TRBV7-9 and TRBJ2-7; D is ambiguous. Germline V gene data show CDR1 as SEHNR and CDR2 as FQNEAQ (reference sequence). This CDR3 region has 12 residues. V was clipped by 2 bases and J by 6 bases, with 8 bases between them. As DNA, the CDR3 is TGTGCCAGCAGCTTACTTGTGGGCGAGCAGTACTTC. Protein sequence: CASSLLVGEQYF. Drawing the rest from reference TRBV7-9 and TRBJ2-7, the complete variable domain is DTGVSQNPRHKITKRGQNVTFRCDPISEHNRLYWYRQTLGQGPEFLTYFQNEAQLEKSRLLSDRFSAERPKGSFSTLEIQRTEQGDSAMYLCASSLLVGEQYFGPGTRLTVT.

The chain links TRBV29-1 to TRBJ2-1; 9 bases map to TRBD2. This CDR3 is 18 amino acids long. Trimming cost V 5 bases and J 4 bases; bases outside gene matches: 18. CDR1 SQVTM and CDR2 ANQGSEA come from the germline V gene. The CDR3 loop reads CSVQAPETSGYSYNEQFF. The CDR3 DNA reads as TGCAGCGTTCAAGCTCCGGAGACTAGCGGATACAGTTACAATGAGCAGTTCTTC.

J is TRBJ1-1 and V is TRBV7-9; D gene ambiguous. Germline V gene data show CDR1 as SEHNR and CDR2 as FQNEAQ (reference sequence). This CDR3 comprises 14 residues. Trimming removed 5 bases from V and 4 bases from J, with 14 bases in between. The CDR3 coding sequence is TGTGCCAGCAGCCCCACCGGCATCGGCACTGAAGCTTTCTTT. It is translated as CASSPTGIGTEAFF.

The chain is built from TRBV7-3 and TRBJ2-1; D perhaps matches TRBD1 (7 bases). The CDR3 loop spans 15 amino acids. In germline, CDR1 is SGHTA, CDR2 FQGTGA. Trimming removed 3 bases from V and 3 bases from J, with 12 bases in between. CDR3 DNA: TGTGCCAGCAGCTTGGAGGGGGCTGGCTACAATGAGCAGTTCTTC. Translating gives CASSLEGAGYNEQFF.

The chain has TRBV27 and TRBJ2-7; D might be TRBD1 (6 bases). Germline V gene lookup returns CDR1 MNHEY and CDR2 SMNVEV (reference sequence). The CDR3 has 12 residues. Trimming cost V 5 bases and J 5 bases, with 10 bases left between them. The CDR3 loop is CASSPQGNEQYF. In DNA, the CDR3 is TGTGCCAGCAGTCCCCAGGGGAACGAGCAGTACTTC.